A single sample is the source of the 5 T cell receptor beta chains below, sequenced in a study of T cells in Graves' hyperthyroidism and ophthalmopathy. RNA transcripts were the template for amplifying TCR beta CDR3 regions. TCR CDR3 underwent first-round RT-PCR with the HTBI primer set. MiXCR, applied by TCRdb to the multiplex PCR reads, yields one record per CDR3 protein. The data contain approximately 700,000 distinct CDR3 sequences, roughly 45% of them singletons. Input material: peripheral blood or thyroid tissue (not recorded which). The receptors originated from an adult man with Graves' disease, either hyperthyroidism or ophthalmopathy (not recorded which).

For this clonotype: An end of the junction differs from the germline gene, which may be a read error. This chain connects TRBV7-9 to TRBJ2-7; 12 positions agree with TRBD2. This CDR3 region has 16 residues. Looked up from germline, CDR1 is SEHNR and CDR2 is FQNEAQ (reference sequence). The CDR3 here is CAISLDGTSGRWEQYF. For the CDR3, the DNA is TGTGCCATCAGCTTGGATGGGACTAGCGGGCGTTGGGAGCAGTACTTC.

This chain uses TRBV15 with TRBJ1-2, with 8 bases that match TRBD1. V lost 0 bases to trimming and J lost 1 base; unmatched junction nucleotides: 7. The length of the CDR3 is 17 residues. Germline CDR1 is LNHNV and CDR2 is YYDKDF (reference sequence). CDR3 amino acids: CATSRDRGQGLNYGYTF. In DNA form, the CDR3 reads TGTGCCACCAGCAGAGACAGGGGGCAGGGGCTTAACTATGGCTACACCTTC.

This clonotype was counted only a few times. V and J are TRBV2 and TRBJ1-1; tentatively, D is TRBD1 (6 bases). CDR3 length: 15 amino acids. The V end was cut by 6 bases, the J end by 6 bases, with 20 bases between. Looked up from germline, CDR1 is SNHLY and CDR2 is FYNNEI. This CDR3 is CASSQPPQGHSEAFF. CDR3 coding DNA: TGTGCCAGCAGCCAGCCACCACAGGGCCACTCTGAAGCTTTCTTT.

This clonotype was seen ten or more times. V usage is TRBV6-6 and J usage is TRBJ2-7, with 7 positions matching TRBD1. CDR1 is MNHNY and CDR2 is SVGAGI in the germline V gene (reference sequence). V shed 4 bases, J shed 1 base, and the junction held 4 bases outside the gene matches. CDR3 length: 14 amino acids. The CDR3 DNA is TGTGCCAGCAGTTCCCCGGGACAGTCCTACGAGCAGTACTTC. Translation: CASSSPGQSYEQYF.

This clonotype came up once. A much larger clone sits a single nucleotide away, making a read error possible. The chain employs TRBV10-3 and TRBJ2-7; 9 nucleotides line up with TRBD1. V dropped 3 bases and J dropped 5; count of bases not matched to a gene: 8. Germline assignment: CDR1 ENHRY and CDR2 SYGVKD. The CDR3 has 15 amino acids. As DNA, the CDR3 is TGTGCCATCAGTGACCCCGGGACAGGGAACGACGAGCAGTACTTC. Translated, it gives CAISDPGTGNDEQYF.